Each of the 32 T cell receptor beta chains below was sequenced from the same sample in a study of T-cell reconstitution after alpha-beta-depleted transplantation in children. Preparing the TCRbeta library involved the use of unique molecular identifiers. TCRdb reprocessed the PCR reads via MiXCR and lists one record per CDR3 protein. The sample consists of about 400,000 distinct CDR3 sequences, 13% of them appearing once. This material consisted of PBMCs, taken from the stem cell graft. The source of these receptors is a human donor who donated a stem cell graft to a child with Fanconi anemia.

This clonotype occurred many times. V is TRBV14 and J is TRBJ2-7, with a weak D call TRBD2 (5 bases). CDR1 and CDR2 (germline): SGHDN, FVKESK. V was cut by 0 bases and J by 0 bases, with 15 bases left in between. The CDR3 totals 17 residues. The CDR3: CASSQDLSPGYSYEQYF. For the CDR3, the DNA is TGTGCCAGCAGCCAAGATCTTTCCCCGGGGTACTCCTACGAGCAGTACTTC.

A single count supports this clonotype. This chain joins TRBV5-1 and TRBJ2-2; D is uncertain. The V and J ends lost 1 base and 9 bases respectively, with 7 bases between them. This CDR3 has 12 amino acids. Germline CDR1 reads SGHRS; CDR2 reads YFSETQ. CDR3 nucleotide sequence: TGCGCCAGCAGCTTGCCCCCACGGGAGCTGTTTTTT. This encodes CASSLPPRELFF.

V gene TRBV20-1 combines with J gene TRBJ2-4; no reliable D call. This CDR3 comprises 11 residues. Per germline, CDR1 DFQATT and CDR2 SNEGSKA (reference sequence). Trimming took off 6 bases at V and 10 bases at J, with 13 bases between the two ends. The CDR3 reads CSAELEVIQYF. CDR3 bases: TGCAGTGCCGAACTCGAGGTGATTCAGTACTTC.

This clonotype has at least ten counts. The J gene is TRBJ2-5, the V gene TRBV12-3 or TRBV12-4; TRBD1 or TRBD2 may be the D gene (5 bases each). This CDR3 is built from 14 residues. V dropped 5 bases and J dropped 5 bases, with 15 bases sitting between them. CDR3 sequence reads: CASSPRDPFETQYF. CDR3 bases: TGTGCCAGCAGTCCTAGGGACCCTTTCGAGACCCAGTACTTC.

This clonotype occurred many times. The chain uses TRBV5-5 and TRBJ2-1, with TRBD2 identical over 8 bases. The CDR3 length is 15 residues. Germline-derived CDR1 and CDR2 are SGHKS and YYEKEE (reference sequence). J was trimmed by 7 bases and V by 0 bases; bases with no gene match: 6. The CDR3 region has the DNA TGTGCCAGCAGCTTGGCACTAGCGGTGGTTAATGAGCAGTTCTTC. It codes for CASSLALAVVNEQFF.

This clonotype was observed at least ten times. The chain employs TRBV29-1 and TRBJ1-1; D perhaps matches TRBD1 (5 bases). Germline CDR1 SQVTM, CDR2 ANQGSEA. Trimming cost V 6 bases and J 2 bases, with 16 bases left between them. CDR3 size: 14 residues. The CDR3 region is CSVGGRGRNTEAFF. The CDR3 region has the DNA TGCAGCGTGGGAGGAAGGGGACGAAACACTGAAGCTTTCTTT.

The chain uses TRBV3-1 and TRBJ2-5, with D unresolved. The CDR3 extends over 17 amino acids. V shed 3 bases and J shed 5 bases, with 22 bases lying between them. The germline gives CDR1 LGHDT, CDR2 YNNKEL (reference sequence). DNA for the CDR3: TGTGCCAGCAGCCATAGACAAAAGGACCGCCAGAGGGAGACCCAGTACTTC. Residues: CASSHRQKDRQRETQYF.

This clonotype was counted between two and nine times. The chain carries TRBV12-3 or TRBV12-4 and TRBJ2-7; D is uncertain. V shed 2 bases and J shed 6 bases, with 5 bases lying between them. The CDR3 consists of 11 residues. CDR3 sequence (DNA): TGTGCCAGCAGTTTACTTGCCGAGCAGTACTTC. Amino acid sequence: CASSLLAEQYF.

This chain uses TRBV7-2 with TRBJ1-5; D remains ambiguous. In germline, CDR1 is SGHTA, CDR2 FQGNSA. This CDR3 comprises 14 residues. With 3 bases removed from V and 7 bases from J, the gap between germline ends came to 13 bases. The CDR3 nucleotides are TGTGCCAGCAGCTTCGACACTCTAATACAGCCCCAGCATTTT. It specifies CASSFDTLIQPQHF.

This clonotype showed up just a few times. The chain recombines TRBV5-4 with TRBJ2-1; 11 bases are a match to TRBD1. The CDR3 is 15 amino acids. Germline V CDR1 and CDR2: SGHNT, YYREEE (reference sequence). Trimming at V came to 6 bases and at J to 7 bases, leaving 9 bases not matched to a gene. The chain's CDR3 is CASTTDRGLKNEQFF. For the CDR3, the DNA is TGTGCCAGCACCACGGACAGGGGGCTTAAGAATGAGCAGTTCTTC. The whole variable domain, remainder taken from reference TRBV5-4 and TRBJ2-1, is ETGVTQSPTHLIKTRGQQVTLRCSSQSGHNTVSWYQQALGQGPQFIFQYYREEENGRGNFPPRFSGLQFPNYSSELNVNALELDDSALYLCASTTDRGLKNEQFFGPGTRLTVL.

The gene calls are TRBV9 and TRBJ2-2; D possibly corresponds to TRBD2 (7 bases). V lost 4 bases, J lost 7 bases, and 11 bases lay in between. Germline assignment: CDR1 SGDLS and CDR2 YYNGEE. CDR3 size: 13 residues. DNA of the CDR3: TGTGCCAGCAGCCCCGGGGGGCTCGGGGAGCTGTTTTTT. Protein: CASSPGGLGELFF.

There are a few counts of this clonotype. The rearrangement joins TRBV20-1 to TRBJ2-1; 7 bases match TRBD1. The CDR3 consists of 12 residues. The germline V gene has CDR1 DFQATT and CDR2 SNEGSKA (reference sequence). V shed 5 bases, J shed 12 bases, and the junction held 10 bases outside the gene matches. Here the CDR3 reads CSARDRAPVQFF. CDR3 nucleotides: TGCAGTGCTCGCGACAGGGCCCCCGTGCAGTTCTTC.

This chain uses TRBV6-5 with TRBJ1-1, with TRBD1 identical over 7 bases. CDR3 length: 13 amino acids. Germline V gene lookup returns CDR1 MNHEY and CDR2 SVGAGI. Unmatched junction bases numbered 2, after V lost 0 bases and J lost 7 bases. CDR3 region: CASSYSGDSEAFF. CDR3 DNA: TGTGCCAGCAGTTACTCGGGGGACAGTGAAGCTTTCTTT.

This clonotype has more than one count but fewer than ten. The chain links TRBV25-1 to TRBJ2-2; 10 bases align to TRBD1. CDR1 and CDR2 (germline): MGHDK, SYGVNS. Trimming took 2 bases from V and 7 from J; bases not matched to a gene: 7. There are 16 residues in the CDR3. The CDR3 reads CASSEPRQGAGGELFF. DNA of the CDR3: TGTGCCAGCAGTGAACCTCGACAGGGGGCTGGCGGGGAGCTGTTTTTT. The whole variable domain, remainder taken from reference TRBV25-1 and TRBJ2-2, is EADIYQTPRYLVIGTGKKITLECSQTMGHDKMYWYQQDPGMELHLIHYSYGVNSTEKGDLSSESTVSRIRTEHFPLTLESARPSHTSQYLCASSEPRQGAGGELFFGEGSRLTVL.

This rearrangement joins TRBV10-3 to TRBJ2-4; 7 positions match TRBD2. Germline V gene lookup returns CDR1 ENHRY and CDR2 SYGVKD. With V trimmed by 6 bases and J by 8 bases, 10 bases remained unmatched. The CDR3 is made up of 14 amino acids. CDR3 sequence: CAIRATSTTDIQYF. The DNA of the CDR3 is TGTGCCATCAGGGCGACTAGCACCACAGACATTCAGTACTTC.

The CDR3: CASSLAGGSPTDTQYF. The CDR3 DNA sequence: TGCGCCAGCAGCTTGGCAGGGGGTTCACCCACAGATACGCAGTATTTT. This chain joins TRBV5-1 and TRBJ2-3; TRBD1 matches at 7 bases. Looked up from germline, CDR1 is SGHRS and CDR2 is YFSETQ. Losses at the gene ends were 0 bases for V and 2 bases for J; bases not matched to a gene: 6. The CDR3 sequence is 16 residues long. Full variable domain (outside the CDR3, taken from reference TRBV5-1 and TRBJ2-3): KAGVTQTPRYLIKTRGQQVTLSCSPISGHRSVSWYQQTPGQGLQFLFEYFSETQRNKGNFPGRFSGRQFSNSRSEMNVSTLELGDSALYLCASSLAGGSPTDTQYFGPGTRLTVL.

This clonotype turned up a few times. The chain links TRBV5-1 to TRBJ2-1, with D uncertain. CDR3 size: 15 residues. Germline V gene data show CDR1 as SGHRS and CDR2 as YFSETQ. The V gene lost 0 bases and the J gene lost 6 bases, with 13 bases spanning the gap. CDR3 residues: CASSLAVAGSNEQFF. The DNA for the CDR3 is TGCGCCAGCAGCTTGGCCGTGGCAGGTTCCAATGAGCAGTTCTTC.

This clonotype was observed a handful of times. The rearrangement joins TRBV7-2 to TRBJ2-7; D remains unclear. Germline loops: CDR1 SGHTA, CDR2 FQGNSA. V shed 5 bases and J shed 5 bases, with 16 bases lying between them. The CDR3 has 14 residues. The DNA of the CDR3 is TGTGCCAGCAGCCTCGGACCCCACTTCAACGAGCAGTACTTC. This translates into CASSLGPHFNEQYF.

The chain is built from TRBV6-2 or TRBV6-3 and TRBJ2-1; no clear D gene. Germline CDR1 MNHEY, CDR2 SVGEGT. Trimming pared 5 bases from V and 2 bases from J, leaving 13 bases between. The CDR3 length is 15 residues. This CDR3 is CASSPSTEAYNEQFF. As DNA, the CDR3 is TGTGCCAGCAGTCCGTCGACCGAGGCCTACAATGAGCAGTTCTTC.

The V call is TRBV5-1, the J call TRBJ2-3, with D tentatively TRBD2 (6 bases). Germline V lookup: CDR1 SGHRS, CDR2 YFSETQ. CDR3 length: 16 amino acids. V lost 4 bases, J lost 6 bases, and 21 bases lay in between. CDR3 DNA sequence: TGCGCCAGCAGCGGAGGGACGGCTAGGAGCGGGGATACGCAGTATTTT. Translated: CASSGGTARSGDTQYF.

The chain combines TRBV18 with TRBJ2-1; D gene unclear. The V end lost 2 bases, the J end lost 8 bases, and 10 bases lay between the germline ends. The CDR3 has 13 residues. Germline assignment: CDR1 KGHSH and CDR2 LQKENI. The CDR3 nucleotides are TGTGCCAGCTCACCAAAAGGGTTCGATGAGCAGTTCTTC. The encoded protein is CASSPKGFDEQFF. The full variable domain, rest sourced from reference TRBV18 and TRBJ2-1, is NAGVMQNPRHLVRRRGQEARLRCSPMKGHSHVYWYRQLPEEGLKFMVYLQKENIIDESGMPKERFSAEFPKEGPSILRIQQVVRGDSAAYFCASSPKGFDEQFFGPGTRLTVL.

This chain uses TRBV15 with TRBJ2-7; D not resolved. This CDR3 contains 14 residues. CDR1 and CDR2 from the germline V gene are LNHNV and YYDKDF (reference sequence). V was cut by 0 bases and J by 0 bases, with 6 bases left in between. The CDR3 DNA follows: TGTGCCACCAGCAGAGATCCGAGCTCCTACGAGCAGTACTTC. Translation: CATSRDPSSYEQYF. Variable domain in full (rest from reference TRBV15 and TRBJ2-7): DAMVIQNPRYQVTQFGKPVTLSCSQTLNHNVMYWYQQKSSQAPKLLFHYYDKDFNNEADTPDNFQSRRPNTSFCFLDIRSPGLGDTAMYLCATSRDPSSYEQYFGPGTRLTVT.

This clonotype was counted once. The chain has TRBV7-6 and TRBJ2-2; 8 bases agree with TRBD1. Germline V gene data show CDR1 as SGHVS and CDR2 as FNYEAQ. With V trimmed by 3 bases and J by 1 base, 7 bases remained unmatched. The CDR3 has 17 residues. The CDR3: CASSLQGAILNTGELFF. For the CDR3, the DNA is TGTGCCAGCAGCTTGCAGGGGGCGATTTTGAACACCGGGGAGCTGTTTTTT.

This clonotype was detected a few times. The chain recombines TRBV12-3 or TRBV12-4 with TRBJ1-5, with D unresolved. This CDR3 spans 14 amino acids. Trimming took 1 base from V and 7 from J, leaving 11 bases between them. CDR3 region: CASSLGQQGQPQHF. The CDR3 DNA follows: TGTGCCAGCAGTTTAGGACAACAAGGGCAGCCCCAGCATTTT.

The rearrangement uses TRBV4-3 and TRBJ2-3; 8 bases agree with TRBD2. Germline values: CDR1 LGHNA, CDR2 YSLEER. J gave up 2 bases and V 0 bases, and 4 bases lay outside the gene matches. There are 16 residues in the CDR3. The CDR3 spells CASSQEVAGNTDTQYF. In DNA form, the CDR3 reads TGCGCCAGCAGCCAAGAAGTAGCGGGGAACACAGATACGCAGTATTTT.

The sample holds many counts of this clonotype. The chain recombines TRBV9 with TRBJ1-1, with D possibly being TRBD1 (6 bases). Per the germline V gene, CDR1 is SGDLS and CDR2 is YYNGEE. The length of the CDR3 is 15 residues. V was clipped by 0 bases and J by 5 bases, with 14 bases between them. As DNA, the CDR3 is TGTGCCAGCAGCGTAGGAGATGGGGGCCAGACTGAAGCTTTCTTT. Residues: CASSVGDGGQTEAFF.

This clonotype has a handful of counts. This chain uses TRBV7-7 with TRBJ2-5, with no clear D. In germline, CDR1 is SSHAT, CDR2 FNYEAQ (reference sequence). Trimming pared 6 bases from V and 5 bases from J, leaving 10 bases between. The CDR3 is 12 residues long. The CDR3 spells CASRGPGETQYF. CDR3 DNA sequence: TGTGCCAGCAGAGGCCCGGGTGAGACCCAGTACTTC.

This rearrangement joins TRBV7-8 to TRBJ1-4; no clear D gene. Trimming cost V 5 bases and J 4 bases, with 5 bases left between them. Germline V lookup: CDR1 SGHVS, CDR2 FQNEAQ. The CDR3 contains 12 residues. The chain's CDR3 is CASSRLNEKLFF. CDR3 nucleotides: TGTGCCAGCAGCCGACTTAATGAAAAACTGTTTTTT.

The chain has TRBV7-9 and TRBJ2-2; tentative D call: TRBD1 (7 bases). Per the germline V gene, CDR1 is SEHNR and CDR2 is FQNEAQ (reference sequence). V lost 3 bases to trimming and J lost 5 bases, with 13 bases between them. This CDR3 comprises 15 residues. The CDR3 nucleotides read TGTGCCAGCAGCTTTGCGGGACAGATAACCGGGGAGCTGTTTTTT. Its protein product is CASSFAGQITGELFF.

To note about this clonotype: It is likely a read error, because the conserved phenylalanine at the end of the CDR3 is missing. The rearrangement links TRBV9 to TRBJ2-7; 7 positions match TRBD1. Germline CDR1 and CDR2: SGDLS and YYNGEE. J gave up 1 base and V 3 bases, and 4 bases lay outside the gene matches. The CDR3 spans 14 residues. The CDR3 nucleotides read TGTGCCAGCAGCGCGGGACAGCGATCCTACGAGCAGTACTTA. It translates to CASSAGQRSYEQYL.

This clonotype was recorded a few times. The CDR3, as DNA: TGCGCCAGCCTAGCGGGGGCTAACACCGGGGAGCTGTTTTTT. It codes for CASLAGANTGELFF. The chain uses TRBV5-1 and TRBJ2-2; 10 positions agree with TRBD2. The germline gives CDR1 SGHRS, CDR2 YFSETQ. The CDR3 runs 14 residues. The V gene end was trimmed by 7 bases and the J gene end by 2 bases; junction bases not matched to a gene: 2.

V gene TRBV7-8 combines with J gene TRBJ2-3; D unresolved. The germline gives CDR1 SGHVS, CDR2 FQNEAQ. With 1 base removed from V and 1 base from J, the gap between germline ends came to 9 bases. The CDR3 sequence is 15 residues long. The chain's CDR3 is CASSLEVGGTDTQYF. CDR3 DNA: TGTGCCAGCAGCTTAGAGGTAGGCGGCACAGATACGCAGTATTTT.